This TCR beta chain was identified during a study of cytomegalovirus exposure and HLA in healthy donors. The ends were cut back, 3 bases at V and 2 bases at J, with 7 bases in the middle. Germline values: CDR1 SGHRS, CDR2 YFSETQ. The CDR3 covers 13 residues. Notes on the study in general: Researchers reported that a few CMV-associated chains were confirmed in vitro as CMV antigen-specific. The productive fraction for most TCR beta V segments was about 87% or about 30% in an earlier analysis. In a later analysis, CMV-associated beta chains were mostly HLA-associated, it appeared.

A word on this clone: Its specificity is not known.

With 60 Vbeta and 13 Jbeta primers, the PCR was carried out. The authors' processing: Approximately 86 million unique TCR beta chains, roughly 12 million shared, were counted in a later analysis. Profiling relied on immunoSEQ multiplex PCR, and the TCRdb table lists in-frame clones only, not all of them. For V, J and clone size, that table is used; D and trimming come from the DNA. The data hold about 150,000 clones, with roughly 80% observed a single time. Sequencing used PBMCs. The genes are TRBV5-1 and TRBJ2-3; D remains unclear. This sequence originates from a male donor in good health and CMV-seronegative. Here the CDR3 reads CASSSTPTDTQYF. In DNA form, the CDR3 reads TGCGCCAGCAGCTCCACACCCACAGATACGCAGTATTTT.